Shown below are 23 T cell receptor beta chains from a single sample sequenced in a study of shared clonotypes between healthy human individuals. Clones were sequenced by immunoSEQ multiplex PCR, and TCRdb holds only the in-frame ones, with some missing. This table holds 1 million to 1.3 million clones, roughly 74% found once. Sequencing used memory CD4+ T cells from PBMCs. As to subset: CD45RA-negative fraction. These receptors all come from a man aged 18 to 35 in good health. Some clones in this sample may be carry-over from other donors' samples.

CDR3 nucleotides: TGCGCCAGCAGCCAAGTTTCGGGCAGGGTGGATACGCAGTATTTT. Encoded protein: CASSQVSGRVDTQYF. J is TRBJ2-3 and V is TRBV4-3; TRBD1 is a possible D gene (5 bases). Germline lookup yields CDR1 LGHNA and CDR2 YSLEER. The CDR3 contains 15 residues. Between the trimmed V and J ends, which lost 1 base and 6 bases, there was a span of 14 bases.

The chain joins TRBV2 to TRBJ1-5; possibly TRBD1 for D (5 bases). This CDR3 region has 14 residues. Trimming stripped 3 bases from V and 5 bases from J, with 11 bases between. The germline gives CDR1 SNHLY, CDR2 FYNNEI. CDR3 DNA sequence: TGTGCCAGCAGTGAGCAGGGTGGGGATCAGCCCCAGCATTTT. This translates into CASSEQGGDQPQHF.

The rearrangement links TRBV6-1 to TRBJ2-3; 7 bases are shared with TRBD2. The V and J ends lost 4 bases and 4 bases, in that order; junction bases with no gene match: 5. Germline CDR1 MNHNS, CDR2 SASEGT. This CDR3 has 14 residues. Here the CDR3 DNA reads TGTGCCAGCAGTGCTGGACTAGTCTCAGATACGCAGTATTTT. It encodes CASSAGLVSDTQYF.

This chain connects TRBV27 to TRBJ2-1; no clear D gene. Deletions cut 2 bases from V and 2 bases from J, with 7 bases between. Germline CDR1 reads MNHEY; CDR2 reads SMNVEV (reference sequence). The CDR3 is 14 residues long. CDR3 residues: CASSLQATYNEQFF. The CDR3 coding sequence is TGTGCCAGCAGTTTACAGGCCACCTACAATGAGCAGTTCTTC.

This clone was observed once. The chain employs TRBV2 and TRBJ2-4, with no clear D. The germline V and J ends were trimmed by 1 base and 8 bases, with 15 bases remaining between them. This CDR3 comprises 15 residues. Per the germline V gene, CDR1 is SNHLY and CDR2 is FYNNEI. The CDR3 DNA sequence: TGTGCCAGCAGTGAAGTGCGTCTGGGGTCGGACATTCAGTACTTC. The encoded protein is CASSEVRLGSDIQYF.

The rearrangement links TRBV4-2 to TRBJ2-5, with D perhaps matching TRBD2 (6 bases). Germline V gives CDR1 LGHNA, CDR2 YNFKEQ. This CDR3 has 18 residues. V gave up 0 bases and J gave up 5 bases, with 22 bases separating them. As DNA, the CDR3 is TGTGCCAGCAGCCAAGATCAGGCTAGCGAGGGGTCTGGGGAGACCCAGTACTTC. This gives the protein CASSQDQASEGSGETQYF.

Notes on this clone: This sample also contains other DNA sequences that code for the same CDR3. This chain links TRBV28 with TRBJ2-7; no firm D call. V was trimmed by 1 base and J by 3 bases, leaving 4 bases between them. This CDR3 spans 12 amino acids. Germline V lookup: CDR1 MDHEN, CDR2 SYDVKM. The CDR3 DNA is TGTGCCAGCAGTTTATCTGGCTACGAGCAGTACTTC. This translates into CASSLSGYEQYF.

The V gene is TRBV5-1, the J gene TRBJ2-7; D gene unclear. CDR1 and CDR2 (germline): SGHRS, YFSETQ. The ends were cut back, 0 bases at V and 0 bases at J, with 7 bases in the middle. The CDR3 loop spans 14 amino acids. CDR3: CASSLDGYSYEQYF. CDR3 DNA: TGCGCCAGCAGCTTGGACGGGTACTCCTACGAGCAGTACTTC.

The rearrangement uses TRBV7-3 and TRBJ1-2; TRBD1 agrees at 10 bases. CDR3 length equals 13 residues. V shed 2 bases and J 7 bases; nucleotides not matched to a gene: 1. Looked up from germline, CDR1 is SGHTA and CDR2 is FQGTGA. CDR3 nucleotide sequence: TGTGCCAGCAGCTTAGGGACAGGGGTTGGCTACACCTTC. The encoded protein is CASSLGTGVGYTF. The full variable domain, completed using reference TRBV7-3 and TRBJ1-2, is GAGVSQTPSNKVTEKGKYVELRCDPISGHTALYWYRQSLGQGPEFLIYFQGTGAADDSGLPNDRFFAVRPEGSVSTLKIQRTERGDSAVYLCASSLGTGVGYTFGSGTRLTVV.

This clone was recorded a few times. The V call is TRBV5-4, the J call TRBJ1-2; D unclear. Germline CDR1 and CDR2: SGHNT and YYREEE (reference sequence). V was cut by 4 bases and J by 1 base, with 11 bases left in between. CDR3 length: 14 residues. CDR3 DNA: TGTGCCAGCAGCCCCTTTCAAAGTAACTATGGCTACACCTTC. This encodes CASSPFQSNYGYTF. Drawing the rest from reference TRBV5-4 and TRBJ1-2, the complete variable domain is ETGVTQSPTHLIKTRGQQVTLRCSSQSGHNTVSWYQQALGQGPQFIFQYYREEENGRGNFPPRFSGLQFPNYSSELNVNALELDDSALYLCASSPFQSNYGYTFGSGTRLTVV.

This chain connects TRBV5-1 to TRBJ1-2, with D uncertain. Trimming removed 5 bases at V and 3 bases at J, with 14 bases between. Germline V gene sequence: CDR1 SGHRS, CDR2 YFSETQ. The CDR3 is 14 residues long. The CDR3 region has the DNA TGCGCCAGCAGTATCACGCCGGCGGACTATGGCTACACCTTC. Its protein product is CASSITPADYGYTF. Full variable domain (remainder filled in from reference TRBV5-1 and TRBJ1-2): KAGVTQTPRYLIKTRGQQVTLSCSPISGHRSVSWYQQTPGQGLQFLFEYFSETQRNKGNFPGRFSGRQFSNSRSEMNVSTLELGDSALYLCASSITPADYGYTFGSGTRLTVV.

The gene calls are TRBV18 and TRBJ2-7, with TRBD1 as a possible D gene (5 bases). This CDR3 contains 12 residues. Deletions cut 4 bases from V and 4 bases from J, with 8 bases between. Germline CDR1 is KGHSH and CDR2 is LQKENI. The DNA for the CDR3 is TGTGCCAGCTCACAACAGGATTACGAGCAGTACTTC. Its protein product is CASSQQDYEQYF.

Comments on this clone: The sample carries other DNA sequences with the same CDR3. The CDR3 DNA is TGTGCCACCAGCGCCTACAATGAGCAGTTCTTC. This encodes CATSAYNEQFF. The rearrangement links TRBV15 to TRBJ2-1; D is undetermined. There are 11 residues in the CDR3. Germline-derived CDR1 and CDR2 are LNHNV and YYDKDF (reference sequence). V lost 5 bases to trimming and J lost 2 bases, with 1 base between them.

As concerns this clone: A far bigger clonotype differs at one base, so this is likely a read error. Distinct nucleotide sequences in the sample also encode this CDR3. This chain connects TRBV28 to TRBJ1-5, with 7 positions matching TRBD1. Germline CDR1 reads MDHEN; CDR2 reads SYDVKM. The CDR3 has 14 amino acids. The CDR3 reads CASSHRQGARAQHF. The CDR3 nucleotides read TGCGCCAGCAGCCATCGACAGGGTGCCCGGGCCCAGCATTTT.

The CDR3 loop is CAWSPSGNEKLFF. CDR3 coding DNA: TGTGCCTGGAGTCCTTCCGGGAATGAAAAACTGTTTTTT. The genes are TRBV30 and TRBJ1-4; D gene uncertain. There are 13 residues in the CDR3. Germline CDR1 is GTSNPN and CDR2 is SVGIG (reference sequence). The ends were cut back, 2 bases at V and 5 bases at J, with 9 bases in the middle.

The V and J genes are TRBV7-3 and TRBJ2-3; 10 nucleotides agree with TRBD2. This CDR3 is 18 amino acids long. Per germline, CDR1 SGHTA and CDR2 FQGTGA. Trimming removed 2 bases from V and 0 bases from J; junction bases left unmatched: 8. The CDR3 region has the DNA TGTGCCAGCAGCTTACCCTTGGCTAGCGGGGGAAGCACAGATACGCAGTATTTT. This encodes CASSLPLASGGSTDTQYF.

Regarding this clone: In the same sample, other DNA sequences code for this CDR3. The rearrangement joins TRBV7-2 to TRBJ1-5, with D possibly being TRBD1 (5 bases). The CDR3 has 14 residues. The germline V gene has CDR1 SGHTA and CDR2 FQGNSA. Between the trimmed V and J ends, which lost 2 bases and 5 bases, there was a span of 10 bases. The CDR3 protein is CASSLQGGDQPQHF. The CDR3, as DNA: TGTGCCAGCAGCTTACAGGGTGGGGATCAGCCCCAGCATTTT.

The table lists this clone with a count of one. Other DNA sequences in the sample encode the same CDR3. CDR3 bases: TGTGCCTGGAGTGTACGTAATGAGCAGTTCTTC. Translated: CAWSVRNEQFF. This chain joins TRBV30 and TRBJ2-1; D remains unclear. CDR1 is GTSNPN and CDR2 is SVGIG in the germline V gene (reference sequence). V was clipped by 0 bases and J by 7 bases, with 4 bases between them. This CDR3 comprises 11 residues.

This rearrangement joins TRBV4-1 to TRBJ1-2; D is possibly TRBD1 (6 bases). Germline V gives CDR1 MGHRA, CDR2 YSYEKL. Trimming removed 1 base from V and 4 bases from J, with 10 bases in between. The CDR3 extends over 14 amino acids. CDR3 in amino acids: CASSQGVGGYGYTF. In nucleotides, the CDR3 is TGCGCCAGCAGCCAAGGCGTAGGGGGCTATGGCTACACCTTC.

The chain is built from TRBV15 and TRBJ2-2; D is perhaps TRBD1 (6 bases). The CDR3 contains 15 residues. The germline V and J ends were trimmed by 1 base and 7 bases, with 13 bases remaining between them. CDR1 and CDR2 (germline): LNHNV, YYDKDF (reference sequence). CDR3 amino acids: CATSRVTGQGGELFF. CDR3 sequence (DNA): TGTGCCACCAGCAGAGTCACAGGGCAGGGCGGGGAGCTGTTTTTT.

The rearrangement links TRBV18 to TRBJ1-1; no clear D. Per the germline V gene, CDR1 is KGHSH and CDR2 is LQKENI. The CDR3 extends over 14 amino acids. Trimming left V 2 bases short and J 1 base short, with 8 bases between. Written as DNA, the CDR3 is TGTGCCAGCTCACCAACCACTCAGAACACTGAAGCTTTCTTT. As protein: CASSPTTQNTEAFF.

As to this clone: Since the CDR3 does not end with the conserved phenylalanine or tryptophan, this likely comes from a read error. The gene calls are TRBV7-9 and TRBJ2-7, with TRBD2 identical over 7 bases. The CDR3 runs 15 residues. In germline, CDR1 is SEHNR, CDR2 FQNEAQ (reference sequence). V gave up 5 bases and J gave up 9 bases; unmatched junction bases: 16. The CDR3 DNA sequence: TGTGCCAGCAGCACCAGCCGCGGGAGCGGTGACGGGCAGTACCTC. This translates into CASSTSRGSGDGQYL.

The chain links TRBV13 to TRBJ2-1, with D unclear. V lost 0 bases and J 5 bases, leaving 14 bases between the germline ends. This CDR3 has 16 residues. Germline CDR1 reads PRHDT; CDR2 reads FYEKMQ (reference sequence). The CDR3 DNA reads as TGTGCCAGCAGCTTAGGCTCCGAAACAATAAACAATGAGCAGTTCTTC. Translating gives CASSLGSETINNEQFF.